The rows below give T cell receptor beta chains drawn from one sample of a study of T cell responses to AZD1222 COVID-19 vaccine. Repertoires were generated with immunoSEQ multiplex PCR, while TCRdb's copy carries only in-frame clones and drops some. Of 150,000 to 200,000 clones in the sample, approximately 95% were seen once. Sequencing was performed on peripheral blood, taken on day 0 of AZD1222 vaccination. The receptors shown here come from an adult in good health. Both conserved end residues are part of each CDR3. Fields, in order: J gene, CDR3 length, clone size, V gene, CDR3 protein. Clone size is stated in some rows and not others, as once, few, many or a class when expanded.

>TRBJ2-1|16|-|TRBV9
CASSVPGLAGYNEQFF
>TRBJ2-7|15|-|TRBV19
CASSPWDTGLGEQYF
>TRBJ2-7|12|-|TRBV3-1/TRBV3-2
CASGPSGTGADF
>TRBJ1-2|12|-|TRBV12-3/TRBV12-4
CASSFLYHGYTF
>TRBJ1-5|13|-|TRBV12-3/TRBV12-4
CASTRTGIQPQHF
>TRBJ2-7|15|-|TRBV6-5
CASSYTGDWGYEQYF
>TRBJ1-5|12|-|TRBV7-9
CASSDLGQPQHF
>TRBJ1-2|14|-|TRBV6-5
CASTKQGANYGYTF
>TRBJ1-2|12|-|TRBV7-9
CASSLRDVGYTF
>TRBJ1-2|12|-|TRBV6-5
CASSLQEYGYTF
>TRBJ2-7|16|-|TRBV4-1
CASSQDLLSSGREQYF
>TRBJ2-1|13|-|TRBV4-1
CASTPGTHNEQFF
>TRBJ2-1|13|-|TRBV9
CASSRGKKNEQFF
>TRBJ1-2|14|-|TRBV15
CATVDGVLGYGYTF
>TRBJ1-1|17|few|TRBV5-1
CASSLLSPGGMNTEAFF
>TRBJ1-5|13|once|TRBV3-1/TRBV3-2
CASSQTGNQPQHF
>TRBJ2-1|17|-|TRBV27
CASSLGGRISSYNEQFF
>TRBJ2-1|22|-|TRBV5-1
CASSFPGLAGQHSWASYNEQFF
>TRBJ1-6|13|-|TRBV3-1/TRBV3-2
CASSVQGGSPLHF
>TRBJ2-5|14|-|TRBV6-5
CASSQTSGQETQYF
>TRBJ2-1|15|-|TRBV3-1/TRBV3-2
CASSQDQLLADEQFF
>TRBJ1-2|14|-|TRBV7-9
CASSPLDRGKGYTF
>TRBJ1-4|16|once|TRBV5-6
CASSVDRGRVNEKLFF
>TRBJ1-3|15|-|TRBV18
CASSPGPGRGNTIYF
>TRBJ1-3|16|-|TRBV14
CASSHPLGGFGNTIYF
>TRBJ1-1|12|-|TRBV12-3/TRBV12-4
CAGGPGYTEAFF
>TRBJ1-4|16|-|TRBV5-1
CASSPGQAATNEKLFF
>TRBJ1-1|19|-|TRBV18
CASSPPYTPRGGKNTEAFF
>TRBJ1-2|15|-|TRBV3-1/TRBV3-2
CASSPGGGMGYGYTF
>TRBJ2-2|16|-|TRBV18
CASSSDRAYNTGELFF
>TRBJ2-7|12|-|TRBV19
CASKARINEQYF
>TRBJ1-2|13|-|TRBV6-4
CASSDQLAGGYTF
>TRBJ2-7|15|-|TRBV27
CASSLKRLAGYEQYF